The text below deals with one TCR beta chain. No antigen is known for it. No much larger clone exists at a distance of one base, and base qualities are not known. This sample stems from a study of T cell responses to AZD1222 COVID-19 vaccine (dated by TCRdb to the early 2020s). About the investigation overall: AZD1222 recipients with second doses at about 4 weeks or about 12 weeks were pooled, because spike-specific TCR depth and breadth did not differ between schedules. TCR sequencing covered fewer than 250 trial participants: around 210 given two doses of AZD1222 and 26 given two doses of MenACWY control vaccine. Trial participants were enrolled by age into 18-55, 56-69 and 70-plus year subgroups, with around 140, 26 and 57 TCR-sequenced participants respectively.

Trimming removed 2 bases from V and 4 bases from J, leaving 8 bases between the germline ends. The germline V gene (reference sequence) sets CDR1 to GTSNPN and CDR2 to SVGIG. The CDR3 measures 12 amino acids from cysteine to phenylalanine. Of all the DNA, just the CDR3 is kept, 36 bases in frame from base 1. Overall study results and their limits: Spike-specific TCR breadth and depth rose significantly after two AZD1222 doses compared with day 0 and with MenACWY recipients. Only five to seven AZD1222 recipients were SARS-CoV-2 seropositive at baseline, limiting conclusions about previously exposed vaccinees. Participants were mostly white British and included more females than males, and it was suggested by the authors that clonal diversity may have been underestimated. Epitopes outside the regions mutated in the B.1.351 and B.1.1.7 variants were reportedly recognized by nearly half of the unique spike-specific TCRs. Because no day 14 peak-response samples were available, the repertoires could be characterized only after the peak T cell response. In the small 56-69-year group, the increase in depth fell short of significance, most likely because of low power. The vaccine-associated CD4 TCRs covered the entire spike protein, and the dominant responses fell in regions 160-218 and 743-854.

This sample's time point label indicates: baseline before first vaccination. The vaccinee samples were drawn from two UK trials, COV001 and COV002, one of which was a single-blind randomized controlled phase 2/3 trial testing AZD1222 (ChAdOx1 nCoV-19) in healthy adults. Trial participant PBMC samples were collected at day 0 and day 28 after the second dose for TCRbeta chain sequencing. The CDR3 regions of human TCRbeta chains were subjected to immunosequencing. The authors' analysis ran thus. TCRs in the repertoires were compared against a reference library of SARS-CoV-2-specific TCRs that had been generated with the MIRA antigen-specificity platform. Breadth meant the fraction of unique TCRs that were SARS-CoV-2-associated, whereas depth meant the fraction of total T cells that were SARS-CoV-2-associated. Using the MIRA data, each spike-specific TCR was mapped to the spike region that the TCR reacts to and placed in a CD4 or CD8 class. Log10-transformed breadth and depth values were compared by one-way ANOVA with Sidak's multiple comparisons tests. TCRdb retrieved this table from immuneACCESS and kept in-frame rearrangements only. Not all clones are present; in checked studies, unresolved V genes account for under half, and no reason is known for the remainder. From that table come the V and J calls and clone size; the DNA was used to work out D and trimming. The sample table holds about 110,000 clones, of which about 86% were seen once. The ten top clones hold 3% to 3.5% of the sample.

Sequencing was performed on peripheral blood, taken on day 0 of AZD1222 vaccination. The receptor comes from an adult in good health. The chain is made from TRBV30 and TRBJ1-2; a weak D assignment points to TRBD1 (5 bases agree). The CDR3 in this case is CAWSSQGYGYTF. The bases are TGTGCCTGGAGTTCCCAGGGCTATGGCTACACCTTC.